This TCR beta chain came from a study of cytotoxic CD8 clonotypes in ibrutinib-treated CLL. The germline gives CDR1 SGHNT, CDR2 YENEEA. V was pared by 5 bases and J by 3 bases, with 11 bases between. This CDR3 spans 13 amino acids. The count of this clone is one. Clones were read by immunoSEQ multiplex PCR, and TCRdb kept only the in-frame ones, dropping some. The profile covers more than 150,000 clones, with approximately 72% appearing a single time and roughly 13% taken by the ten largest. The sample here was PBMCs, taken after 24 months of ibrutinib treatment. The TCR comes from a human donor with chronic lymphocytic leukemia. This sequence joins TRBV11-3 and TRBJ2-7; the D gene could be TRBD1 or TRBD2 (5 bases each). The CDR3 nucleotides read TGTGCCAGCAGCCCCGGGGCGGACTACGAGCAGTACTTC. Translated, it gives CASSPGADYEQYF.